One T cell receptor beta chain is described in this entry. The antigen remains unidentified. Only in-frame clones appear in the TCRdb table, and some are missing; sequencing was by immunoSEQ multiplex PCR. Of about 130,000 clones in the sample, 85% to 95% were seen once. Deletions cut 0 bases from V and 5 bases from J, with 5 bases between. The CDR3 spans 13 residues. Germline lookup yields CDR1 PRHDT and CDR2 FYEKMQ (reference sequence). The source of the sample is a study of T cell responses to AZD1222 COVID-19 vaccine. Study results and caveats: There were repertoire samples only from the period after the peak T cell response. Dominant at 160-218 and 743-854, vaccine-associated CD4 TCRs also spanned spike. After two AZD1222 doses, spike-specific TCR breadth and depth rose versus day 0. Most donors were white British and more were female, and clonal diversity was possibly underestimated.

The receptor comes from an adult in good health. The material sequenced was peripheral blood, taken on day 0 of AZD1222 vaccination. The V gene is TRBV13, the J gene TRBJ2-1; D gene unclear. CDR3 region: CASSLGVNNEQFF. CDR3 nucleotide sequence: TGTGCCAGCAGCTTAGGGGTTAACAATGAGCAGTTCTTC.